A single sample is the source of the 27 T cell receptor beta chains below, sequenced in a study of CXCR3-negative and CXCR3-positive naive CD8 T cells (dated by TCRdb to about 2019). For sequencing, a NextSeq 550 was employed. The Human TCR Profiling Kit (MiLaboratory) was used to prepare UMI-labeled 5' RACE TRB cDNA libraries. Each entry corresponds to one CDR3 protein sequence from reads that TCRdb reprocessed, and DNA is not given. The sample's clone listing holds about 130,000 distinct CDR3 sequences. Clones ranked in the top ten supply 0.29% of the sample. Sequencing input: naive CXCR3- CD8+ T cells from blood. Interpreted using the paper, the cell subset or site label stands for: CD45RO-CCR7+CD27+CD95- naive CD8+ T cells lacking CXCR3 (TNR3-). These receptors came from a human donor in good health. Some clones in this sample may be carry-over from other donors' samples.

This chain connects TRBV12-3 or TRBV12-4 to TRBJ1-1. The CDR3 runs to 14 residues. The CDR3 spells CASSPQRMNTEAFF.

The chain links TRBV29-1 to TRBJ2-1; TCRdb selects TRBD1, and the lack of DNA leaves this call unchecked. This CDR3 contains 16 residues. Germline assignment: CDR1 SQVTM and CDR2 ANQGSEA. The CDR3 sequence is CSVMGPRDRGGGEQFF.

V is TRBV12-3 or TRBV12-4 and J is TRBJ1-2; TCRdb returns TRBD1, unconfirmable since there is no DNA. The CDR3 extends over 15 amino acids. CDR3 amino acids: CASSLKEGGAYGYTF.

This chain joins TRBV29-1 and TRBJ2-2. The CDR3 covers 13 residues. In germline, CDR1 is SQVTM, CDR2 ANQGSEA. The CDR3 sequence is CSGRMANTGELFF.

CDR3 loop: CASSLGVGGGSYNEQFF. The chain combines TRBV7-2 with TRBJ2-1; the D gene TCRdb calls, TRBD2, cannot be checked with no DNA. Per germline, CDR1 SGHTA and CDR2 FQGNSA. The CDR3 runs to 17 residues.

The chain links TRBV7-9 to TRBJ2-1; TCRdb gives TRBD1 as the D gene, but with no DNA this cannot be confirmed. The CDR3 loop spans 14 amino acids. Looked up from germline, CDR1 is SEHNR and CDR2 is FQNEAQ (reference sequence). The CDR3 sequence is CASSPPTSYNEQFF.

Here the CDR3 reads CASSQDLGGLYEQYF. This sequence joins TRBV4-3 and TRBJ2-7; TCRdb indicates TRBD1, and absent DNA this call remains unverified. CDR1 and CDR2 (germline): LGHNA, YSLEER. The CDR3 is made up of 15 amino acids.

The chain couples TRBV20-1 to TRBJ2-3; TCRdb designates TRBD2, a call that cannot be tested without DNA. Germline V CDR1 and CDR2: DFQATT, SNEGSKA (reference sequence). There are 15 residues in the CDR3. The CDR3 reads CSASPLAESTDTQYF.

This chain uses TRBV10-1 with TRBJ1-3; TCRdb designates TRBD1, a call that cannot be tested without DNA. CDR1 and CDR2 (germline): WNHNN, SYGVQD (reference sequence). The CDR3 sequence is 14 residues long. The CDR3 loop is CASSLPGPGNTIYF.

The CDR3 sequence: CASTSGTSWEQYF. The chain uses TRBV2 and TRBJ2-7; TCRdb indicates TRBD2, and absent DNA this call remains unverified. Germline lookup yields CDR1 SNHLY and CDR2 FYNNEI. CDR3 length: 13 residues.

The chain combines TRBV9 with TRBJ2-1. The CDR3 extends over 12 amino acids. Germline assignment: CDR1 SGDLS and CDR2 YYNGEE. The CDR3 loop reads CASSPQKNEQFF.

The V call is TRBV12-3 or TRBV12-4, the J call TRBJ2-1; TCRdb's D gene call, TRBD2, goes unchecked for lack of DNA. The CDR3 extends over 14 amino acids. CDR3 region: CASSLGVGLGEQFF.

This chain uses TRBV7-9 with TRBJ2-3. Germline values: CDR1 SEHNR, CDR2 FQNEAQ (reference sequence). This CDR3 is built from 13 residues. CDR3 loop: CASSYSYTDTQYF.

J is TRBJ2-2 and V is TRBV7-2; TCRdb calls TRBD2, which cannot be checked without DNA. From germline, CDR1 is SGHTA and CDR2 FQGNSA. The CDR3 is made up of 16 amino acids. CDR3 region: CASSPAAGDLTGELFF.

J is TRBJ2-3 and V is TRBV4-1. CDR1 and CDR2 from the germline V gene are MGHRA and YSYEKL. This CDR3 is built from 14 residues. CDR3 sequence reads: CASSQNMASDTQYF.

This rearrangement joins TRBV12-3 or TRBV12-4 to TRBJ1-2; TCRdb picks TRBD1, but there is no DNA to check that call. The CDR3 extends over 14 amino acids. This CDR3 is CASSSSTGNYGYTF.

The chain carries TRBV28 and TRBJ2-1; TCRdb designates TRBD2, a call that cannot be tested without DNA. The CDR3 consists of 12 residues. Germline V lookup: CDR1 MDHEN, CDR2 SYDVKM. The CDR3 here is CASSFLAVKQFF. The full variable domain, completed using reference TRBV28 and TRBJ2-1, is DVKVTQSSRYLVKRTGEKVFLECVQDMDHENMFWYRQDPGLGLRLIYFSYDVKMKEKGDIPEGYSVSREKKERFSLILESASTNQTSMYLCASSFLAVKQFFGPGTRLTVL.

V is TRBV19 and J is TRBJ2-3; TCRdb calls TRBD2, which cannot be checked without DNA. CDR3 length: 15 amino acids. The germline V gene has CDR1 LNHDA and CDR2 SQIVND (reference sequence). CDR3 protein: CASNAAVTSTDTQYF.

The V call is TRBV7-9, the J call TRBJ2-3; the TCRdb call, TRBD1, lacks DNA for checking. Germline lookup yields CDR1 SEHNR and CDR2 FQNEAQ (reference sequence). The CDR3 consists of 16 residues. This CDR3 reads CASGAAGESFADTQYF. The variable domain in full, completed from reference TRBV7-9 and TRBJ2-3, reads DTGVSQNPRHKITKRGQNVTFRCDPISEHNRLYWYRQTLGQGPEFLTYFQNEAQLEKSRLLSDRFSAERPKGSFSTLEIQRTEQGDSAMYLCASGAAGESFADTQYFGPGTRLTVL.

The J gene is TRBJ2-7, the V gene TRBV10-3. CDR1 is ENHRY, CDR2 SYGVKD, per germline. The CDR3 extends over 13 amino acids. CDR3 region: CAISAGSSYEQYF.

This chain links TRBV5-1 with TRBJ2-4. The CDR3 length is 14 residues. CDR1 and CDR2 from the germline V gene are SGHRS and YFSETQ. CDR3 amino acids: CASSFTLAKNIQYF.

V is TRBV29-1 and J is TRBJ2-7; as DNA is missing, the TRBD2 call by TCRdb cannot be tested. This CDR3 has 14 amino acids. Germline V gives CDR1 SQVTM, CDR2 ANQGSEA. The CDR3 here is CSVEKPGLAYEQYF.

The chain links TRBV15 to TRBJ2-5. CDR1 and CDR2 from the germline V gene are LNHNV and YYDKDF (reference sequence). CDR3 length equals 13 residues. The CDR3 is CATSGTLQETQYF.

The chain combines TRBV15 with TRBJ2-4; TCRdb lists TRBD1, though no DNA is available to test this call. CDR3 length: 18 amino acids. Per the germline V gene, CDR1 is LNHNV and CDR2 is YYDKDF (reference sequence). CDR3 region: CATSRDAMSTAGENIQYF.

The CDR3 sequence is CASKFRGGTDTQYF. The V call is TRBV12-3 or TRBV12-4, the J call TRBJ2-3; TCRdb's D call of TRBD1 is untestable without DNA. CDR3 size: 14 residues.

The rearrangement links TRBV11-3 to TRBJ2-1. Germline CDR1 reads SGHNT; CDR2 reads YENEEA. This CDR3 has 12 amino acids. This CDR3 reads CASSLSFNEQFF.

The CDR3 sequence: CASSAWTGLRGEQYF. V usage is TRBV11-2 and J usage is TRBJ2-7; TCRdb selects TRBD1, and the lack of DNA leaves this call unchecked. The CDR3 loop spans 15 amino acids. From germline, CDR1 is SGHAT and CDR2 FQNNGV.